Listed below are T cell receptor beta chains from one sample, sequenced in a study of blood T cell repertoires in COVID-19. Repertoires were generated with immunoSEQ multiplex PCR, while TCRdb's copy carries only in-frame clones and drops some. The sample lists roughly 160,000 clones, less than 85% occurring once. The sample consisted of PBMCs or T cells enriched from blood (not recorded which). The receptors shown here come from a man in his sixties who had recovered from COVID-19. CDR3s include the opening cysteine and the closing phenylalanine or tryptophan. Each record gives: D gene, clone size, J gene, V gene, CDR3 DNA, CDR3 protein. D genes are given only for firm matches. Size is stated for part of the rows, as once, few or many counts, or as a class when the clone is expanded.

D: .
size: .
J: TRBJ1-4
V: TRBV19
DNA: TGTGCCAGTACCCATGGGGGGGGCGGAGGTGAAAAACTGTTTTTT
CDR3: CASTHGGGGGEKLFF

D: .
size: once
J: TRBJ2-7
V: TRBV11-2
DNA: TGTGCCAGCAGTCCAACGGTGTACGAGCAGTACTTC
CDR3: CASSPTVYEQYF

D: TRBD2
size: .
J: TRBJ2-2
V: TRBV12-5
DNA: TGTGCTAGTGGCTTCGGACTAGCGGGCGGGGAGCTGTTTTTT
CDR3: CASGFGLAGGELFF

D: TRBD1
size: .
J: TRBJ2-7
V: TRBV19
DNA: TGTGCCAGTAGTACGGACAGGGCGAGCTCCTACGAGCAGTACTTC
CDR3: CASSTDRASSYEQYF

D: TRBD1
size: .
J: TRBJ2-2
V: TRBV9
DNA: TGTGCCAGCAGCGTATTCGGGACAGGGATACGGGAAGGAACCGGGGAGCTGTTTTTT
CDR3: CASSVFGTGIREGTGELFF

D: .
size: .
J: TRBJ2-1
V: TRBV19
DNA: TGTGCCAGTAGCCCCACTAGTAACCACAATGAGCAGTTCTTC
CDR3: CASSPTSNHNEQFF

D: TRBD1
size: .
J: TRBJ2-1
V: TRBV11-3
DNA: TGTGCCAGCAGCCCCGGTGGACAGGGTTCATTACTTGAGCAGTTCTTC
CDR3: CASSPGGQGSLLEQFF

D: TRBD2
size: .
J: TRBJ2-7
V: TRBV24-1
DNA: TGTGCCACCAGTGACCCGACTAGCGGGTCCTCCTACGAGCAGTACTTC
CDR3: CATSDPTSGSSYEQYF

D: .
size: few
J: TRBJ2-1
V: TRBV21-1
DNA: TGTGCCAGCAGCAAAACCCCAACGGCGGGAAACTACAATGAGCAGTTCTTC
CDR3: CASSKTPTAGNYNEQFF

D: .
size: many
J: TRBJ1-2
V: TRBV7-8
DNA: TGTGCCAGCAGCCCTCACACAGGAAACTATGGCTACACCTTC
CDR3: CASSPHTGNYGYTF

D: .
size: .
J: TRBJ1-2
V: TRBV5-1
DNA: TGCGCCAGCTCCCCGCCCGGACAGAGCTATGGCTACACCTTC
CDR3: CASSPPGQSYGYTF

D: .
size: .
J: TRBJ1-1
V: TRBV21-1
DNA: TGTGCCAGCTGGAACAGGATACGAACTGAAGCTTTCTTT
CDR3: CASWNRIRTEAFF

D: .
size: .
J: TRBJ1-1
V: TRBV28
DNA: TGTGCCAGCAGTTTAACCCCAGTTTCTAGGACTGAAGCTTTCTTT
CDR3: CASSLTPVSRTEAFF

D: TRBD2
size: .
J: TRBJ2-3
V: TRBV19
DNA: TGTGCCAGTAGTATCCTAGCGGGGACCGATACGCAGTATTTT
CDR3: CASSILAGTDTQYF

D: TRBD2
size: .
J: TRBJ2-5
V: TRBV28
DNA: TGTGCCAGCAGCCGGACTAGCGGGAGGGCCTATGAGACCCAGTACTTC
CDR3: CASSRTSGRAYETQYF

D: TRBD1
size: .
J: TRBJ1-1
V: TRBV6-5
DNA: TGTGCCAGCAGTCCCAGGGGGCAGAGGACTGAAGCTTTCTTT
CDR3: CASSPRGQRTEAFF

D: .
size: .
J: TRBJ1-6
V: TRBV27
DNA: TGTGCCAGCAGTTTAAGGAGACAGCATAATTCACCCCTCCACTTT
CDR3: CASSLRRQHNSPLHF

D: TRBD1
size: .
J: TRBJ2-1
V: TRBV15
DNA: TGTGCCACCCATTCCCCGGGACAGGGTTTCAATGAGCAGTTCTTC
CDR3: CATHSPGQGFNEQFF

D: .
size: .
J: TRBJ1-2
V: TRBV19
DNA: TGTGCCAGTAGTATAGACGGAGCCGGAGGTATTGCTAACTATGGCTACACCTTC
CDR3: CASSIDGAGGIANYGYTF

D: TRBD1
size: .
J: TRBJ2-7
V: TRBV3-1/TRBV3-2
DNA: TGTGCCAGCAGCCCGAGTACAGGGGCGCAGAACGAGCAGTACTTC
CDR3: CASSPSTGAQNEQYF

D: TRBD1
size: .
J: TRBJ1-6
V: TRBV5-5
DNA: TGTGCCAGCAGGCGGACAGGGAGTGGGGCCTCCTATAATTCACCCCTCCACTTT
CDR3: CASRRTGSGASYNSPLHF

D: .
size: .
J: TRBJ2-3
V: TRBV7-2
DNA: TGTGCCAGCAGCACTGACTTATACGGCACTTCCCAGTATTTT
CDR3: CASSTDLYGTSQYF

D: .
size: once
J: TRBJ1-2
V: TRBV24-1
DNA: TGTGCCACCAGTGATTCTGCCAGGGAAAGCTATGGCTACACCTTC
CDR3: CATSDSARESYGYTF

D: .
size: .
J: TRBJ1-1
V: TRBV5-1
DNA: TGCGCCAGCACGACCACCGGGGGACGCGAAGCTTTCTTT
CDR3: CASTTTGGREAFF

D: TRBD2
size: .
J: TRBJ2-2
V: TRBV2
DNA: TGTGCCAGCCGTAGCGGGAGGGCTGCGTCCGGGGAGCTGTTTTTT
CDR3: CASRSGRAASGELFF

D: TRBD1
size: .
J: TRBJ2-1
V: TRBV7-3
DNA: TGTGCCAGCAGCTTAGGACAGGGGCGAAATGAGCAGTTCTTC
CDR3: CASSLGQGRNEQFF

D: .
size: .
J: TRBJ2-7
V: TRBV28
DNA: TGTGCCAGCAGTTTAGAATCCAGGGGCTACGAGCAGTACTTC
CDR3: CASSLESRGYEQYF

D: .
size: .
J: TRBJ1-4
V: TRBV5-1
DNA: TGCGCCAGCAACCCGGAGGGGAATGCTAATGAAAAACTGTTTTTT
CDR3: CASNPEGNANEKLFF

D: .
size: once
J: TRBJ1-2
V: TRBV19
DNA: TGTGCCAGTAGTTCCTGGACTGGAGGTAACTATGGCTACACCTTC
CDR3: CASSSWTGGNYGYTF

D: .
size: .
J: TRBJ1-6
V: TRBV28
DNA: TGTGCCAGCAGTACCTCGACAAGCTATTCACCCCTCCACTTT
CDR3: CASSTSTSYSPLHF

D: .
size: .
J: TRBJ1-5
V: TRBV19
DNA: TGTGCCAGTAGTTTCCGGGTGGAAGATCAGCCCCAGCATTTT
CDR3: CASSFRVEDQPQHF

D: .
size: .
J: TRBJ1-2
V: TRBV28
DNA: TGTGCCAGCAGTTTTGGCCCTTCTAACTATGGCTACACCTTC
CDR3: CASSFGPSNYGYTF

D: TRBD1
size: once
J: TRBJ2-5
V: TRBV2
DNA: TGTGCCAGCAAAAGAAGGACAGGGCGTAGCGAGACCCAGTACTTC
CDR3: CASKRRTGRSETQYF

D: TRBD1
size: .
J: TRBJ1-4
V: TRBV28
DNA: TGTGCCAGCAGTCCAATACTGGACAGGCAAAATGAAAAACTGTTTTTT
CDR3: CASSPILDRQNEKLFF

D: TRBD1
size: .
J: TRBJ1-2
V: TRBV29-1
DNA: TGCAGCGTTGGTATCGGGACAGGTCTTAACTATGGCTACACCTTC
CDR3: CSVGIGTGLNYGYTF

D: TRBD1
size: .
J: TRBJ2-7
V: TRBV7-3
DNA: TGTGCCAGCAGCTCTTGGGACAGGGCTTCCGAGCAGTACTTC
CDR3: CASSSWDRASEQYF

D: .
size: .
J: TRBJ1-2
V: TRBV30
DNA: TGTGCCTGGAGTGACGGGGGAAGGGGATCCTATGGCTACACCTTC
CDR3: CAWSDGGRGSYGYTF

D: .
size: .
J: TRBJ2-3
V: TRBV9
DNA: TGTGCCAGCAGCGTAACAGGGTACACAGATACGCAGTATTTT
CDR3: CASSVTGYTDTQYF

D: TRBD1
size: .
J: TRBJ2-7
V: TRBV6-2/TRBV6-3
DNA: TGTGCCAGCAGTTATCCGGGACAGGGGGAGTACGAGCAGTACTTC
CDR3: CASSYPGQGEYEQYF

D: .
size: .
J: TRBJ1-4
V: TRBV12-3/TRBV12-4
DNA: TGTGCCAGCAGGTCGGGGTACAATGAAAAACTGTTTTTT
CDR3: CASRSGYNEKLFF

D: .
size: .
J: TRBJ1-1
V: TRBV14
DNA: TGTGCCAGCAGCCAAGCAGGGTTGAACACTGAAGCTTTCTTT
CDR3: CASSQAGLNTEAFF

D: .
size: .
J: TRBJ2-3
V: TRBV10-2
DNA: TGCGCCAGCAGTGAGGACTTTACGAGGGAGGTTTATACAGATACGCAGTATTTT
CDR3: CASSEDFTREVYTDTQYF

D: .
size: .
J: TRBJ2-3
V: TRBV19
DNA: TGTGCCAGTAGTAAACAGGCCGGGACTCACTTTTTTGGCACAGATACGCAGTATTTT
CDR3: CASSKQAGTHFFGTDTQYF

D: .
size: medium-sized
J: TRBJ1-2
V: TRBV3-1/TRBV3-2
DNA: TGTGCCAGCAGCCAAGAAATAGGGGTAAACTATGGCTACACCTTC
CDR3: CASSQEIGVNYGYTF

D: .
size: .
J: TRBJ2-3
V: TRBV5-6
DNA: TGTGCCAGCAGCCCGAGGGGGAGGGGCTCTTTGGATACGCAGTATTTT
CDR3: CASSPRGRGSLDTQYF

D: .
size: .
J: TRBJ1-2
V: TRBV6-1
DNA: TGTGCCAGCAGTGAGATCCGGGAAAACTATGGCTACACCTTC
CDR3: CASSEIRENYGYTF

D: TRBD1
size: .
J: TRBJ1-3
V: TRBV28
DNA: TGTGCCAGCAGCAGACAGGGCACTGGAAACACCATATATTTT
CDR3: CASSRQGTGNTIYF

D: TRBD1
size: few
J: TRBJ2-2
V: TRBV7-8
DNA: TGTGCCAGCAGCCGCGACAGGGTTAACGGGGAGCTGTTTTTT
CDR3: CASSRDRVNGELFF

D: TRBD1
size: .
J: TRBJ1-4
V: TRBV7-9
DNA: TGTGCCAGCAGCTCTACCACAGACCGGGACAGGGTGAGAAAACTGTTTTTT
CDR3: CASSSTTDRDRVRKLFF

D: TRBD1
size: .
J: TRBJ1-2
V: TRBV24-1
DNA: TGTGCCACCAGTGATAACACGGGACAGGGGACGGGAGGCTACACCTTC
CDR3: CATSDNTGQGTGGYTF

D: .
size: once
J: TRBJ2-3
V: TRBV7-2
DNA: TGTGCCAGCAGCCCCCGAAGCCCGGGGACAGATACGCAGTATTTT
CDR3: CASSPRSPGTDTQYF

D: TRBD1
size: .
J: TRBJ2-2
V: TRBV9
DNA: TGTGCCAGCAGCGTAGGGACAGGGGGAAGTTCGAACACCGGGGAGCTGTTTTTT
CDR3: CASSVGTGGSSNTGELFF

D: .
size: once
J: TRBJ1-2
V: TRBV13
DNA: TGTGCCAGCAGCTTAGGCAGTGCAAACTATGGCTACACCTTC
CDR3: CASSLGSANYGYTF